These 16 T cell receptor beta chains were sequenced from one sample in a study of shared clonotypes between healthy human individuals. Sequencing was performed with immunoSEQ multiplex PCR; in TCRdb, only in-frame clones are kept and a portion is missing. This table holds around 2.3 million clones, 95% found once. The sequencing input was naive CD4+ T cells sorted from blood. Specified subset: CD45RA+ positively selected. All receptors come from a man aged 18-30 years in good health.

V usage is TRBV7-2 and J usage is TRBJ1-1, with D unresolved. Trimming removed 6 bases from V and 2 bases from J, with 10 bases in between. The CDR3 contains 13 residues. The germline gives CDR1 SGHTA, CDR2 FQGNSA. CDR3 sequence: CASRPVGNTEAFF. The CDR3 region has the DNA TGTGCCAGCAGGCCAGTCGGAAACACTGAAGCTTTCTTT.

The chain recombines TRBV18 with TRBJ2-2; a weak D match, TRBD2 (6 bases). Germline loops: CDR1 KGHSH, CDR2 LQKENI. The CDR3 is 14 amino acids. V gave up 1 base and J gave up 5 bases, with 8 bases separating them. CDR3: CASSPQAGTGELFF. The CDR3, as DNA: TGTGCCAGCTCACCACAGGCGGGGACCGGGGAGCTGTTTTTT.

The chain has TRBV4-1 and TRBJ2-5, with 14 bases matching TRBD2. Germline values: CDR1 MGHRA, CDR2 YSYEKL. There are 17 residues in the CDR3. Germline trimming cut 0 bases from V and 5 bases from J; bases unmatched to any gene: 5. Here the CDR3 reads CASSQEPGLAGVETQYF. CDR3 DNA: TGCGCCAGCAGCCAAGAACCGGGACTAGCGGGGGTTGAGACCCAGTACTTC.

The chain recombines TRBV2 with TRBJ1-2, with D possibly being TRBD1 (6 bases). V was shortened by 9 bases and J by 1 base, with 15 bases between the two germline ends. Germline V gene data show CDR1 as SNHLY and CDR2 as FYNNEI. This CDR3 has 14 residues. CDR3 bases: TGTGCCAGTTTAGGGGGACGGAATAACTATGGCTACACCTTC. It codes for CASLGGRNNYGYTF.

This chain joins TRBV2 and TRBJ1-1; D remains unclear. The V gene's germline CDR1 is SNHLY and CDR2 FYNNEI. V was cut by 1 base and J by 0 bases, with 9 bases left in between. CDR3 length equals 15 residues. CDR3 residues: CASSEEPRMNTEAFF. The CDR3 bases are TGTGCCAGCAGTGAAGAGCCCCGCATGAACACTGAAGCTTTCTTT.

The CDR3 region has the DNA TGCGCCAGCAGCCTGGACAGGGAATACAATGAGCAGTTCTTC. The encoded protein is CASSLDREYNEQFF. The rearrangement joins TRBV5-1 to TRBJ2-1, with TRBD1 matching over 8 bases. The germline CDR1 and CDR2 sequences are SGHRS and YFSETQ. The CDR3 loop spans 14 amino acids. The V segment lost 4 bases and the J segment 4 bases; nucleotides outside the gene matches: 4.

This chain connects TRBV30 to TRBJ1-2, with D perhaps TRBD1 (6 bases). Between the trimmed V and J ends, which lost 3 bases and 8 bases, there was a span of 19 bases. The CDR3 extends over 14 amino acids. Germline V gives CDR1 GTSNPN, CDR2 SVGIG (reference sequence). CDR3 sequence: CAWRPGGGTSGYTF. In nucleotides, the CDR3 is TGTGCCTGGAGACCTGGAGGGGGAACATCAGGCTACACCTTC.

This clone was seen just once. V and J are TRBV11-2 and TRBJ2-5; 10 bases line up with TRBD2. J gave up 7 bases and V 6 bases, and 17 bases lay outside the gene matches. CDR1 and CDR2 (germline): SGHAT, FQNNGV. CDR3 size: 17 residues. The CDR3 loop is CASSPPDPSSGSRTQYF. The CDR3 DNA is TGTGCCAGCAGTCCACCCGACCCCTCTAGCGGGAGTAGGACCCAGTACTTC.

The rearrangement uses TRBV6-6 and TRBJ1-1; D is uncertain. Germline V CDR1 and CDR2: MNHNY, SVGAGI (reference sequence). Trimming left V 8 bases short and J 6 bases short, with 10 bases between. This CDR3 comprises 11 residues. CDR3 protein: CASRWEAEAFF. CDR3 DNA sequence: TGTGCCAGCCGCTGGGAGGCTGAAGCTTTCTTT.

This CDR3 reads CAWSATGQGGYGYTF. The CDR3 DNA reads as TGTGCCTGGAGTGCCACCGGACAGGGTGGCTATGGCTACACCTTC. The chain links TRBV30 to TRBJ1-2; TRBD1 matches 8 bases. The CDR3 length is 15 residues. Looked up from germline, CDR1 is GTSNPN and CDR2 is SVGIG (reference sequence). The junction had 8 bases not matched to a gene; V was cut back by 1 base and J by 4 bases.

This chain joins TRBV11-2 and TRBJ1-1; weak D call: TRBD1 (5 bases). V lost 0 bases, J lost 5 bases, and 13 bases lay in between. CDR1 SGHAT and CDR2 FQNNGV come from the germline V gene. This CDR3 comprises 15 residues. CDR3 region: CASSLDSAGRTEAFF. The DNA for the CDR3 is TGTGCCAGCAGCTTAGATTCGGCAGGGCGAACTGAAGCTTTCTTT.

This clone has only one observation. This chain joins TRBV4-3 and TRBJ2-3; D unresolved. The CDR3 runs to 17 residues. Germline CDR1 is LGHNA and CDR2 is YSLEER. Trimming stripped 1 base from V and 0 bases from J, with 14 bases between. CDR3 loop: CASSQVGVAASTDTQYF. The CDR3 DNA is TGCGCCAGCAGCCAAGTTGGAGTAGCTGCAAGCACAGATACGCAGTATTTT.

This clone was found a few times. The CDR3 loop is CASSSAGTGGEGYTF. The CDR3 nucleotides read TGTGCCAGCAGCTCGGCCGGGACAGGGGGCGAAGGCTACACCTTC. The genes are TRBV5-4 and TRBJ1-2, with 12 positions matching TRBD1. Germline CDR1 is SGHNT and CDR2 is YYREEE (reference sequence). The CDR3 totals 15 residues. With V trimmed by 3 bases and J by 8 bases, 8 bases remained unmatched. Combining the CDR3 with reference TRBV5-4 and TRBJ1-2 gives the whole variable domain ETGVTQSPTHLIKTRGQQVTLRCSSQSGHNTVSWYQQALGQGPQFIFQYYREEENGRGNFPPRFSGLQFPNYSSELNVNALELDDSALYLCASSSAGTGGEGYTFGSGTRLTVV.

The chain joins TRBV5-1 to TRBJ2-1, with D perhaps TRBD1 (5 bases). Trimming shortened V by 4 bases and J by 5 bases, and 19 bases separated the two germline ends. The V gene's germline CDR1 is SGHRS and CDR2 YFSETQ. This CDR3 is built from 16 residues. The CDR3 sequence: CASSPPFTGGNNEQFF. The DNA of the CDR3 is TGCGCCAGCAGCCCCCCATTCACAGGCGGAAACAATGAGCAGTTCTTC.

The genes are TRBV18 and TRBJ2-3; 10 nucleotides line up with TRBD2. The V gene end was trimmed by 3 bases and the J gene end by 1 base; junction bases not matched to a gene: 19. The CDR3 contains 21 residues. Germline V gene data show CDR1 as KGHSH and CDR2 as LQKENI. The CDR3 coding sequence is TGTGCCAGCTCACCGCCCCGGACTAGCGGAAACAACAGGGCGGGCACAGATACGCAGTATTTT. The encoded protein is CASSPPRTSGNNRAGTDTQYF.

The chain links TRBV28 to TRBJ1-2; D not certain. Trimming cost V 2 bases and J 8 bases, with 9 bases left between them. The V gene's germline CDR1 is MDHEN and CDR2 SYDVKM. This CDR3 is built from 12 residues. The CDR3 reads CASSLLYKGYTF. The CDR3 coding sequence is TGTGCCAGCAGTTTACTATATAAAGGCTACACCTTC.